These 6 T cell receptor beta chains were sequenced from one sample in a study of patients and donors after allogeneic stem cell transplantation. TCRdb passed the RT-PCR reads through MiXCR, listing each CDR3 protein once. The sample consists of 2,000 to 3,000 distinct CDR3 sequences, about 17% of them appearing once. Sequenced input: blood, either unsorted or a sorted T cell fraction (not recorded which). These receptors were obtained from a human donor who was either an allogeneic HSCT recipient or a stem cell or donor lymphocyte infusion donor (not recorded which). It is not recorded whose cells these are; they may come from a transplant donor.

The sample holds a few counts of this clonotype. In nucleotides, the CDR3 is TGCGCCAGCAGGCAAGAAAGTCCCACTGAAGCTTTCTTT. Protein: CASRQESPTEAFF. The chain combines TRBV5-1 with TRBJ1-1; D is unclear. CDR3 length equals 13 residues. Germline V lookup: CDR1 SGHRS, CDR2 YFSETQ. V lost 5 bases and J lost 4, with 12 bases in between.

The gene calls are TRBV2 and TRBJ2-7; TRBD1 is a possible D gene (6 bases). Germline lookup yields CDR1 SNHLY and CDR2 FYNNEI. Trimming removed 6 bases at V and 5 bases at J, with 14 bases between. This CDR3 contains 13 residues. The CDR3 spells CASRKPGQNEQYF. In DNA, the CDR3 is TGTGCCAGCAGGAAGCCGGGACAAAACGAGCAGTACTTC.

The genes are TRBV6-2 or TRBV6-3 and TRBJ2-3, with 13 nucleotides matching TRBD2. The junction had 9 bases not matched to a gene; V was cut back by 6 bases and J by 3 bases. Germline V gene sequence: CDR1 MNHEY, CDR2 SVGEGT. The CDR3 has 17 residues. Written as DNA, the CDR3 is TGTGCCAGCAGCCACGGACTAGCGGGAGTCATAACAGATACGCAGTATTTT. Its translation: CASSHGLAGVITDTQYF.

This clonotype was counted between two and nine times. This chain joins TRBV28 and TRBJ1-1; no definite D call. V lost 6 bases and J 1 base, leaving 12 bases between the germline ends. CDR1 is MDHEN, CDR2 SYDVKM, per germline. The CDR3 has 14 amino acids. CDR3 coding DNA: TGTGCCAGCAGCCGCCGACATACGAACACTGAAGCTTTCTTT. Its translation: CASSRRHTNTEAFF.

This clonotype was counted between two and nine times. This rearrangement joins TRBV28 to TRBJ1-2; D perhaps matches TRBD1 (6 bases). Per the germline V gene, CDR1 is MDHEN and CDR2 is SYDVKM. The CDR3 covers 13 residues. V shed 6 bases and J shed 6 bases, with 14 bases lying between them. Here the CDR3 reads CASSPAGAHGYTF. The CDR3 DNA reads TGTGCCAGCAGCCCTGCGGGGGCGCATGGCTACACCTTC.

This clonotype rates as large (0.1 to 1%). The rearrangement joins TRBV12-3 or TRBV12-4 to TRBJ2-3; D is undetermined. The CDR3 spans 14 residues. V lost 6 bases, J lost 1 base, and 11 bases lay in between. DNA of the CDR3: TGTGCCAGCAGGCCTCCCGAGGGCACAGATACGCAGTATTTT. It specifies CASRPPEGTDTQYF.